This TCR beta chain was identified in a study of T cell clones after liver transplantation. Clones were sequenced by immunoSEQ multiplex PCR, and TCRdb holds only the in-frame ones, with some missing. This table holds 12,000 to 15,000 clones, 85% to 95% found once. Germline assignment: CDR1 SGHVS and CDR2 FQNEAQ. The CDR3 has 14 amino acids. Trimming removed 2 bases from V and 2 bases from J, with 7 bases in between. The specimen comprised CD8+ T cells from blood, sampled before liver transplant. The V and J genes are TRBV7-8 and TRBJ2-1, with D perhaps matching TRBD2 (5 bases). The sequence was obtained from a human donor who received a liver transplant. CDR3 coding DNA: TGTGCCAGCAGCTTAACTAGAACCTACAATGAGCAGTTCTTC. Translating it yields CASSLTRTYNEQFF.